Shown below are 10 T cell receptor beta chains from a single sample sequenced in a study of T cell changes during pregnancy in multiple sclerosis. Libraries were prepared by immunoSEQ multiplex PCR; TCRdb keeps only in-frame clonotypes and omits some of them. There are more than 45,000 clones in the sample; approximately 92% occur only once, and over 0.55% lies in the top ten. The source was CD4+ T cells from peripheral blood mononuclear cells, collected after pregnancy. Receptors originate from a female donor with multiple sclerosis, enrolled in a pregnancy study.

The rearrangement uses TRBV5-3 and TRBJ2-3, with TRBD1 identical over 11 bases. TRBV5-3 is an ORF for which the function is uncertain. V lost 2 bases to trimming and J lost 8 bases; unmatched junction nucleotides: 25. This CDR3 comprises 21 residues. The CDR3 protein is CARSLGTGGEESPTALGTQYF. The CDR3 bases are TGTGCCAGAAGCTTAGGGACAGGGGGTGAGGAGAGCCCAACGGCTCTAGGTACGCAGTATTTT.

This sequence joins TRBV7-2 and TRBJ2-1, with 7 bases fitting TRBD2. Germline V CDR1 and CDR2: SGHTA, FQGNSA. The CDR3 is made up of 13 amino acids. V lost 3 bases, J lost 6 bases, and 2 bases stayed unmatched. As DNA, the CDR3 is TGTGCCAGCAGCTTCGGACTAGGCAATGAGCAGTTCTTC. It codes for CASSFGLGNEQFF.

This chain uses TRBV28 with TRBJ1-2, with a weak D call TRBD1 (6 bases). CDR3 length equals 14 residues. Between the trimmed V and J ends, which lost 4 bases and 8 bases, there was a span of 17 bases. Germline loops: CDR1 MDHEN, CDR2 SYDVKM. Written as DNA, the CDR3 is TGTGCCAGCAGTTGGTTGACAGGTTCCAGGGGCTACACCTTC. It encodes CASSWLTGSRGYTF.

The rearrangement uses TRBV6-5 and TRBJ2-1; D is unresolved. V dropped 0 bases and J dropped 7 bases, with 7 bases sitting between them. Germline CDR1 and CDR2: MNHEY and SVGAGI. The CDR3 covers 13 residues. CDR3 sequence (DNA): TGTGCCAGCAGTTACTCGAAGAGGAATGAGCAGTTCTTC. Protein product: CASSYSKRNEQFF.

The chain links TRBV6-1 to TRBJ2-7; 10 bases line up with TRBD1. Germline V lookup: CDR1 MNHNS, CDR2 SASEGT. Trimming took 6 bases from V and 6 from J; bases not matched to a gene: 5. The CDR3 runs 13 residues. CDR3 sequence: CASRWTGGSEQYF. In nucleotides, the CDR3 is TGTGCCAGCAGATGGACAGGGGGGTCCGAGCAGTACTTC.

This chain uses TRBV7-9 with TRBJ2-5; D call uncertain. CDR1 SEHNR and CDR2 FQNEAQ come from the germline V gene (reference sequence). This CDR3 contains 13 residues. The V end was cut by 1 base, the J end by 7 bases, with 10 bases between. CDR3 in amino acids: CASSLGEFGTQYF. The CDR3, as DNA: TGTGCCAGCAGCTTAGGCGAGTTCGGGACCCAGTACTTC. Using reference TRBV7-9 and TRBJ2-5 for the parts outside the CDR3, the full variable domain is DTGVSQNPRHKITKRGQNVTFRCDPISEHNRLYWYRQTLGQGPEFLTYFQNEAQLEKSRLLSDRFSAERPKGSFSTLEIQRTEQGDSAMYLCASSLGEFGTQYFGPGTRLLVL.

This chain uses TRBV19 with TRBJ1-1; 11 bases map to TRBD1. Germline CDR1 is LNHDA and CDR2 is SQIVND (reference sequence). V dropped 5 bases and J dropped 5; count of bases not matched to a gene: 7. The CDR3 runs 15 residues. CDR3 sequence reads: CASSGPGTGGTEAFF. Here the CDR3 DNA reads TGTGCCAGTAGTGGACCCGGGACAGGGGGAACTGAAGCTTTCTTT.

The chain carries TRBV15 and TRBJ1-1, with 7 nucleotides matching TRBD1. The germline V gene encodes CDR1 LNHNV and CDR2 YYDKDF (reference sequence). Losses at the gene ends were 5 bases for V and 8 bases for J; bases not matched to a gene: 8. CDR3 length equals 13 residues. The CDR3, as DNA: TGTGCCACCAGCTTCAGGGGGTTGTCGGAAGCTTTCTTT. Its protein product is CATSFRGLSEAFF.

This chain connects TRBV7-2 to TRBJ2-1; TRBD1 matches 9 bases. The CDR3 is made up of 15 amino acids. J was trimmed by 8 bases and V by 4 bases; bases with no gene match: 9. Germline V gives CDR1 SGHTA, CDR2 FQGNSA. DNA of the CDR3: TGTGCCAGCAGCTCGACGGGGACAGGGATCTATGAGCAGTTCTTC. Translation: CASSSTGTGIYEQFF. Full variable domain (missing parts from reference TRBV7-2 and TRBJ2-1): GAGVSQSPSNKVTEKGKDVELRCDPISGHTALYWYRQSLGQGLEFLIYFQGNSAPDKSGLPSDRFSAERTGGSVSTLTIQRTQQEDSAVYLCASSSTGTGIYEQFFGPGTRLTVL.

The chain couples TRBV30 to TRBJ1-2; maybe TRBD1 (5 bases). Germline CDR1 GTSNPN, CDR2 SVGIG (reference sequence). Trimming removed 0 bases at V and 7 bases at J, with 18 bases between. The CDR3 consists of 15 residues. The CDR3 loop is CAWSVLVPRVGGYTF. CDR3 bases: TGTGCCTGGAGTGTACTTGTCCCCAGGGTGGGTGGCTACACCTTC.